This T cell receptor (beta chain) was sequenced in a study of spatial heterogeneity in lung cancer. Study details: Consistent detection of more beta-chain than alpha-chain sequences was observed.

This clonotype has more than one count but fewer than ten. V shed 3 bases and J shed 0 bases, with 9 bases lying between them. This CDR3 is built from 15 residues. Per germline, CDR1 SGHVS and CDR2 FQNEAQ. Unique molecular identifiers, one per molecule, were present on every TCR cDNA molecule. TCRdb redid the calling of the 5' RACE reads with MiXCR, one entry per CDR3 protein. The sample has under 100,000 distinct CDR3 sequences; 7.5% to 10% are singletons. As to time point: sample taken at primary tumor resection. Unsorted whole RNA of tumor, nontumor lung or frozen PBMC was sequenced. Sequenced here: PBMCs, sampled at surgery. The gene calls are TRBV7-8 and TRBJ2-1; possibly TRBD1 or TRBD2 for D (6 bases each). The receptor was derived from a male donor with early-stage non-small cell lung cancer. CDR3 DNA sequence: TGTGCCAGCAGCTTCCGGGGGCTCTCCTACAATGAGCAGTTCTTC. Its protein is CASSFRGLSYNEQFF.